This is a list of T cell receptor beta chains from one sample in a study of OX40 agonist ivuxolimab in advanced cancers. Assay: immunoSEQ multiplex PCR; the TCRdb copy retains only in-frame clones and omits some. The repertoire holds about 50,000 clones, 82% seen once, with more than 1.2% in the top ten. This specimen consisted of CD4+ or CD8+ T cells sorted from blood, obtained in a trial of the OX40 agonist ivuxolimab. Receptors were obtained from an adult with an advanced solid tumor such as melanoma, head and neck, liver or kidney cancer. Each CDR3 is given with its conserved first and last residue. Each record gives: clone size, D gene, J gene, V gene, CDR3 DNA, CDR3 protein. D genes are given only for firm matches. Part of the rows lack a size; the others show once, few, many or a class for expanded clones.

>.|TRBD1|TRBJ1-2|TRBV25-1
TGTGCCAGCAGTTTCGGGACAGGTTTATCTTATAATGGCTACACCTTC
CASSFGTGLSYNGYTF
>.|TRBD1|TRBJ1-5|TRBV28
TGTGCCAGCAGGCATAAACAGGGGGCCCGTCAGCCCCAGCATTTT
CASRHKQGARQPQHF
>.|.|TRBJ2-5|TRBV7-8
TGTGCCGCCTCCACGGGTTACCGGGAGACCCAGTACTTC
CAASTGYRETQYF
>.|.|TRBJ2-7|TRBV7-2
TGTGCCAGCAGCTTTAGCGGAACCTACGAGCAGTACTTC
CASSFSGTYEQYF
>.|.|TRBJ1-3|TRBV6-6
TGTGCCATCCAGGGTACCGGAAACACCATATATTTT
CAIQGTGNTIYF
>few|.|TRBJ2-2|TRBV19
TGTGCCAGTAGCCCGGGAAGCACCGGGGAGCTGTTTTTT
CASSPGSTGELFF
>medium-sized|.|TRBJ2-6|TRBV6-6
TGTGCCAGCAGTTCCCCATCTAGCGCTGGGGCCAACGTCCTGACTTTC
CASSSPSSAGANVLTF
>few|TRBD2|TRBJ2-1|TRBV11-2
TGTGCCAGCAGCTTAGCGGGAGGGGGAGACGAGCAGTTCTTC
CASSLAGGGDEQFF
>.|TRBD1|TRBJ1-3|TRBV7-6
TGTGCCAGCAGCTCGTCAGGGGGCACTGGAAACACCATATATTTT
CASSSSGGTGNTIYF
>.|TRBD1|TRBJ1-2|TRBV6-6
TGTGCCAGCAGTGCTAAACAGGGGGCGCAGTCCTATGGCTACACCTTC
CASSAKQGAQSYGYTF
>.|TRBD1|TRBJ1-4|TRBV5-1
TGCGCCAGCAGCTTCTACAGGGGGCGCGAAAAACTGTTTTTT
CASSFYRGREKLFF
>.|.|TRBJ2-6|TRBV5-8
TGTGCCAGCAGCTCCATGACGACTGGGGCCAACGTCCTGACTTTC
CASSSMTTGANVLTF
>.|TRBD2|TRBJ2-5|TRBV30
TGTGCCTGGACTAGCGGTCAAGAGACCCAGTACTTC
CAWTSGQETQYF
>once|.|TRBJ2-2|TRBV23-1
TGCGCCAGCAGTCTCTTGCAGGGGGGAGAAAAACCACCCGGGGAGCTGTTTTTT
CASSLLQGGEKPPGELFF
>few|.|TRBJ2-3|TRBV5-4
TGTGCCAGCAGCTTTGCCCTCTCAGGGGCCCGGAGGGATACGCAGTATTTT
CASSFALSGARRDTQYF
>.|TRBD1|TRBJ1-4|TRBV30
TGTGCCTGGAGTTTATCCGGGACAGGGGATGAAAAACTGTTTTTT
CAWSLSGTGDEKLFF
>once|.|TRBJ1-2|TRBV19
TGTGCCAGTAGTAAAGCTCAGGGTGTTGGCTACACCTTC
CASSKAQGVGYTF
>.|TRBD2|TRBJ2-1|TRBV25-1
TGTGCCAGCAGTGACCCGGGACTAGGCGGCAATGAGCAGTTCTTC
CASSDPGLGGNEQFF
>.|.|TRBJ2-1|TRBV6-5
TGTGCCAGCGCAAGAAGGGACCCCCTCAATGAGCAGTTCTTC
CASARRDPLNEQFF
>.|TRBD1|TRBJ1-1|TRBV6-5
TGTGCCAGCAGTTACTCAGGACAGGGGAACACTGAAGCTTTCTTT
CASSYSGQGNTEAFF
>once|.|TRBJ2-4|TRBV6-1
TGTGCCAGCATAGGCAGGGTGGACATTCAGTACTTC
CASIGRVDIQYF
>.|TRBD1|TRBJ2-7|TRBV5-4
TGTGCCAGCAGCCTCGGGACAGTTTACGAGCAGTACTTC
CASSLGTVYEQYF
>.|TRBD1|TRBJ2-1|TRBV4-1
TGCGCCAGCAGCCAGCCCGGGACAGGGGGTCCGAATGAGCAGTTCTTC
CASSQPGTGGPNEQFF
>.|.|TRBJ2-5|TRBV5-4
TGTGCCAGCAGCCTGGGGGGCCCGAACCAAGAGACCCAGTACTTC
CASSLGGPNQETQYF
>once|.|TRBJ2-1|TRBV19
TGTGCCAGTAGTAGTGGAAGGAGGGAGCAGTTCTTC
CASSSGRREQFF
>.|TRBD1|TRBJ1-2|TRBV4-3
TGCGCCAGCAGCCAAGAAGCAGGGGGCGGCTACACCTTC
CASSQEAGGGYTF
>.|.|TRBJ2-4|TRBV5-1
TGCGCCAGCAGTCTAAATGACGGGTTAGCCAAAAACATTCAGTACTTC
CASSLNDGLAKNIQYF
>once|.|TRBJ2-7|TRBV7-2
TGTGCCAGCAGCGTAGGGGGGCTGGGCTCCTACGAGCAGTACTTC
CASSVGGLGSYEQYF
>.|.|TRBJ2-6|TRBV5-1
TGCGCCAGCAGCTTCTACGGCTCTGGGGCCAACGTCCTGACTTTC
CASSFYGSGANVLTF
>.|.|TRBJ1-1|TRBV7-3
TGTGCCAGCAGATTGCTACCGAACACTGAAGCTTTCTTT
CASRLLPNTEAFF
>.|.|TRBJ1-4|TRBV29-1
TGCAGCGTTGGGGGAGTTAATGAAAAACTGTTTTTT
CSVGGVNEKLFF
>.|TRBD2|TRBJ2-7|TRBV27
TGTGCCAGCAGTTTATCTCGAGGGAGGGTTAACTACGAGCAGTACTTC
CASSLSRGRVNYEQYF
>.|.|TRBJ2-3|TRBV6-4
TGTGCCAGCAGGGACCGTATCCCCCTAAATGGGGCGAGTGGAGATACGCAGTATTTT
CASRDRIPLNGASGDTQYF
>.|TRBD1|TRBJ2-7|TRBV7-2
TGTGCCAGCAGCCCGGACAGGGGATCCTACGAGCAGTACTTC
CASSPDRGSYEQYF
>few|.|TRBJ2-5|TRBV4-3
TGCGCCAGCAGCCAAGAGGCCCGGGGGACGGAGACCCAGTACTTC
CASSQEARGTETQYF
>.|.|TRBJ1-6|TRBV6-6
TGTGCCAGCAGTTATACGTCCAGCTCCTATAATTCACCCCTCCACTTT
CASSYTSSSYNSPLHF
>.|TRBD1|TRBJ1-1|TRBV5-1
TGCGCCAGCAGCCTTCCCTCAGGGGGAACTGAAGCTTTCTTT
CASSLPSGGTEAFF
>.|.|TRBJ1-5|TRBV27
TGTGCCAGCAGTTTAATCGCAGGGCACAATCAGCCCCAGCATTTT
CASSLIAGHNQPQHF
>.|.|TRBJ1-5|TRBV19
TGTGCCAGTATCCGAGGGGGGGGGTTGGCCAATCAGCCCCAGCATTTT
CASIRGGGLANQPQHF
>.|TRBD1|TRBJ2-7|TRBV5-1
TGCGCCAGCAGCTTGATCCCGATCTTCCGGGGACAGGGGCTCTACGAGCAGTACTTC
CASSLIPIFRGQGLYEQYF
>.|TRBD1|TRBJ2-2|TRBV11-3
TGTGCCAGCAGGCACAGGGGGCGCGTCACCGGGGAGCTGTTTTTT
CASRHRGRVTGELFF
>.|.|TRBJ2-3|TRBV10-3
TGTGCCATCAGTGGAGTGAGTCCAGGCACAGATACGCAGTATTTT
CAISGVSPGTDTQYF
>.|TRBD1|TRBJ1-1|TRBV29-1
TGCAGCTCTCGAGCAGGGGGTGCTGAAGCTTTCTTT
CSSRAGGAEAFF
>.|.|TRBJ1-4|TRBV18
TGTGCCAGCTCCCCCGCGAGACCAGCAACTAATGAAAAACTGTTTTTT
CASSPARPATNEKLFF
>.|.|TRBJ1-2|TRBV7-9
TGTGCCAGCAGCTTACCTGTCTCGACGGATGGCTACACCTTC
CASSLPVSTDGYTF
>few|.|TRBJ2-7|TRBV4-3
TGCGCCAGCAGCCAAGATCTGCTAGAATCCTACGAGCAGTACTTC
CASSQDLLESYEQYF
>.|.|TRBJ1-5|TRBV2
TGTGCCAGCAGTGAACTGGGGCCGGATCAGCCCCAGCATTTT
CASSELGPDQPQHF
>.|TRBD2|TRBJ2-1|TRBV5-6
TGTGCCAGCAGCTTGGGCAGACTAGCTGTCTACAATGAGCAGTTCTTC
CASSLGRLAVYNEQFF
>.|TRBD1|TRBJ2-3|TRBV2
TGTGCCAGCAGTGAAGGACAGGGTCCAGATACGCAGTATTTT
CASSEGQGPDTQYF
>.|.|TRBJ1-2|TRBV14
TGTGCCAGCAGCCTAAGCGGAATTGAAGGCTCCTATGGCTACACCTTC
CASSLSGIEGSYGYTF
>.|.|TRBJ2-3|TRBV4-3
TGCGCCAGCAGCCAAGATGGAAGGGGCGGGAATACGCAGTATTTT
CASSQDGRGGNTQYF